The present TCR beta chain was sequenced within a study of shared clonotypes between healthy human individuals. This CDR3 is 13 amino acids long. Trimming pared 1 base from V and 8 bases from J, leaving 11 bases between. CDR1 is SGHTA and CDR2 is FQGTGA in the germline V gene. Authors' analysis steps: Quality scores were absent from the junction-only immunoSEQ sequences, so filtering differed. TCRdb's copy holds only in-frame clones and misses some; the assay was immunoSEQ multiplex PCR. V, J and clone size reflect that table, while D and trimming were determined from the DNA. The repertoire holds 2 million to 2.5 million clones, with about nine tenths as singletons. Each of the donors was a healthy adult who was HIV-negative and had not had a recent acute infection or vaccination.

This chain connects TRBV7-3 to TRBJ1-1; D is possibly TRBD1 (5 bases). The sequence was obtained from a man aged 18 to 35 in good health. Some clones in this sample may be carry-over from other donors' samples. Sequences were obtained from naive CD4+ T cells from PBMCs. Subset specified: CD45RA+ positively selected. Here the CDR3 DNA reads TGTGCCAGCAGCTTAAACCCCGGGGGAGAAGCTTTCTTT. Translated: CASSLNPGGEAFF. Using reference TRBV7-3 and TRBJ1-1 for the parts outside the CDR3, the full variable domain is GAGVSQTPSNKVTEKGKYVELRCDPISGHTALYWYRQSLGQGPEFLIYFQGTGAADDSGLPNDRFFAVRPEGSVSTLKIQRTERGDSAVYLCASSLNPGGEAFFGQGTRLTVV.